This T cell receptor (beta chain) was recovered during a study of T cells in localized non-small cell lung cancer. Libraries were prepared by immunoSEQ multiplex PCR; TCRdb keeps only in-frame clonotypes and omits some of them. The data contain about 45,000 clones, 80% to 85% of them singletons. Per germline, CDR1 DFQATT and CDR2 SNEGSKA (reference sequence). The CDR3 length is 11 residues. V gave up 5 bases and J gave up 7 bases, with 9 bases separating them. Concerning this clone itself: What it binds is not known.

Study-wide findings and caveats: When the top 100 tumor clones were examined, a median around 61 of them also appeared in the adjacent lung, which was paired and uninvolved. Sequencing involved a lone tumor region, leaving heterogeneity possible.

The clonotype comes from a man aged 35-75 years with stage III lung adenocarcinoma. The input for sequencing was peripheral blood mononuclear cells, taken before any cancer treatment. This chain connects TRBV20-1 to TRBJ2-1; no reliable D call. CDR3 DNA sequence: TGCAGTGCTGCCAAGTGGAATGAGCAGTTCTTC. It is translated as CSAAKWNEQFF.